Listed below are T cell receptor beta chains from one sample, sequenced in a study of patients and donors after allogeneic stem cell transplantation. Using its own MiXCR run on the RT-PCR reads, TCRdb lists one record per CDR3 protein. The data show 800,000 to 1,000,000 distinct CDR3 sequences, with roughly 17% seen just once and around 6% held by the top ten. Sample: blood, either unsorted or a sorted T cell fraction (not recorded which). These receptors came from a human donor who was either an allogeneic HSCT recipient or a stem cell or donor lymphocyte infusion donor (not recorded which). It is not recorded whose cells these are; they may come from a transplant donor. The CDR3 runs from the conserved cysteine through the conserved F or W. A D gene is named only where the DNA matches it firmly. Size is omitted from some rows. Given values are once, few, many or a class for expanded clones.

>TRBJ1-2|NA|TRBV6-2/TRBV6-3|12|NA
CASSYGTYGYTF
TGTGCCAGCAGTTACGGGACTTATGGCTACACCTTC
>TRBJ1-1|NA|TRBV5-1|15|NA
CASKPPEVPNTEAFF
TGCGCCAGCAAACCCCCGGAGGTCCCGAACACTGAAGCTTTCTTT
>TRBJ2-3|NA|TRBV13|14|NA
CASSLLLAYDTQYF
TGTGCCAGCAGCCTGCTCTTGGCTTATGATACGCAGTATTTT
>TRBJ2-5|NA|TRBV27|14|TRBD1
CASSPTGVRETQYF
TGTGCCAGCAGCCCAACAGGGGTGCGAGAGACCCAGTACTTC
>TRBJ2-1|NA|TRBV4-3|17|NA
CASSHLFRGSSYNEQFF
TGCGCCAGCAGCCACCTCTTCCGCGGAAGCTCCTACAATGAGCAGTTCTTC
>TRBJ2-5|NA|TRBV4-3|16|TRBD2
CASSPHTGGLGKTQYF
TGCGCCAGCAGCCCCCATACGGGGGGGCTCGGGAAGACCCAGTACTTC
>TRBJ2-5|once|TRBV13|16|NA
CASSINRVGGQETQYF
TGTGCCAGCAGCATAAACAGGGTCGGAGGACAAGAGACCCAGTACTTC
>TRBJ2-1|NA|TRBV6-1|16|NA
CASTSPETPRVDEQFF
TGTGCCAGCACTAGCCCCGAAACCCCCAGGGTCGATGAGCAGTTCTTC
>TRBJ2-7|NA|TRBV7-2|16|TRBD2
CASSRGTSGRQYEQYF
TGTGCCAGCAGCCGGGGGACTAGCGGGAGGCAGTACGAGCAGTACTTC
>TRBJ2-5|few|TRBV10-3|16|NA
CAISEKEGGPGRPQYF
TGTGCCATCAGTGAGAAAGAGGGGGGGCCCGGGAGGCCCCAGTACTTC
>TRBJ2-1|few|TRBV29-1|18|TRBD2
CSVEVVAGEWGRGNEQFF
TGCAGCGTTGAGGTTGTAGCGGGAGAGTGGGGACGAGGCAATGAGCAGTTCTTC
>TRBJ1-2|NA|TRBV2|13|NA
CASSELGSQGYTF
TGTGCCAGCAGTGAATTGGGCAGCCAGGGCTACACCTTC
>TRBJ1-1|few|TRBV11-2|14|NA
CASSLDQKVREAFF
TGTGCCAGCAGCTTAGATCAAAAGGTTCGCGAAGCTTTCTTT
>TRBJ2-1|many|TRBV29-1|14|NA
CSVSTVAPYNEQFF
TGCAGCGTTAGTACAGTGGCGCCTTACAATGAGCAGTTCTTC
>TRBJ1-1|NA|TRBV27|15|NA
CATKNGGGRWTEAFF
TGTGCCACCAAAAACGGCGGGGGAAGGTGGACTGAAGCTTTCTTT
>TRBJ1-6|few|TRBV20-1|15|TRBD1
CSAGTDVSYNSPLHF
TGCAGTGCAGGGACAGATGTCTCCTATAATTCACCCCTCCACTTT
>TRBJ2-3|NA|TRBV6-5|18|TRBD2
CASSFGFNSGGASDTQYF
TGTGCCAGCAGTTTCGGATTTAATAGCGGGGGAGCCTCAGATACGCAGTATTTT
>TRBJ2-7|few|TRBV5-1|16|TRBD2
CASSWVSGSGAYEQYF
TGCGCCAGCAGCTGGGTAAGCGGGAGCGGGGCCTACGAGCAGTACTTC
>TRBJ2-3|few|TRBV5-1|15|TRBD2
CASSSSGRVPDTQYF
TGCGCCAGCAGCTCTAGCGGGAGGGTCCCAGATACGCAGTATTTT
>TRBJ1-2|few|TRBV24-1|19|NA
CATSDPHSPGRDGVYGYTF
TGTGCCACCAGTGACCCCCATTCCCCGGGCCGGGATGGAGTCTATGGCTACACCTTC
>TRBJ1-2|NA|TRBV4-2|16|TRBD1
CASSQDAGQGGDGYTF
TGTGCCAGCAGCCAAGATGCGGGACAGGGAGGTGATGGCTACACCTTC
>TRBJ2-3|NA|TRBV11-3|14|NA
CASSRSDEADTQYF
TGTGCCAGCAGCCGGAGTGATGAGGCAGATACGCAGTATTTT
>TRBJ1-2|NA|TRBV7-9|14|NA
CASSQDGWDFGYTF
TGTGCCAGCAGTCAGGACGGCTGGGATTTTGGCTACACCTTC
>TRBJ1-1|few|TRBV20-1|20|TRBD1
CSARAILAPNGTGVNTEAFF
TGCAGTGCTAGAGCTATCCTTGCCCCGAACGGGACAGGGGTGAACACTGAAGCTTTCTTT
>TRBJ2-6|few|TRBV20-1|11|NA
CSAYGANVLTF
TGCAGTGCCTATGGGGCCAACGTCCTGACTTTC
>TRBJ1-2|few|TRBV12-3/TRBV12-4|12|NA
CASTSTDYGYTF
TGTGCCAGCACCTCGACAGACTATGGCTACACCTTC
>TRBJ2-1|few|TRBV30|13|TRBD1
CARTGQGYNEQFF
TGTGCCCGGACGGGACAGGGGTACAATGAGCAGTTCTTC
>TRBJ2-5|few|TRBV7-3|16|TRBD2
CASSLRGLAFGETQYF
TGTGCCAGCAGCTTAAGGGGACTAGCGTTTGGTGAGACCCAGTACTTC
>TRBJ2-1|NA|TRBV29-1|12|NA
CSVAWGRVEQFF
TGCAGCGTTGCGTGGGGGCGGGTCGAGCAGTTCTTC
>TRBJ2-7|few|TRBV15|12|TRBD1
CATGTGSLEQYF
TGTGCCACCGGGACAGGGTCACTCGAGCAGTACTTC